This TCR beta chain was sequenced in a study of T-cell memory formation after mild COVID-19. Across the study: TCR clusters were mostly donor specific.

The CDR3 covers 15 residues. V was pared by 3 bases and J by 3 bases, with 5 bases of the junction left unmatched. Germline V CDR1 and CDR2: SGDLS, YYNGEE. TCRdb re-derived calls from the 5' RACE reads in MiXCR, one entry per CDR3 protein. Of some 450,000 distinct CDR3 sequences listed, approximately 20% are singletons. The clonotype was recovered from an adult woman who had mild COVID-19 (a few samples of this study predate the infection). Cell type and time point are not known. The sample taken for sequencing was PBMCs or a T cell subset sorted from them (not recorded which). This chain connects TRBV9 to TRBJ2-1; 8 bases fit TRBD2. CDR3 sequence: CASSGEAGVYNEQFF. In DNA, the CDR3 is TGTGCCAGCAGCGGCGAAGCGGGAGTCTACAATGAGCAGTTCTTC. Complete variable domain (other parts from reference TRBV9 and TRBJ2-1): DSGVTQTPKHLITATGQRVTLRCSPRSGDLSVYWYQQSLDQGLQFLIQYYNGEERAKGNILERFSAQQFPDLHSELNLSSLELGDSALYFCASSGEAGVYNEQFFGPGTRLTVL.